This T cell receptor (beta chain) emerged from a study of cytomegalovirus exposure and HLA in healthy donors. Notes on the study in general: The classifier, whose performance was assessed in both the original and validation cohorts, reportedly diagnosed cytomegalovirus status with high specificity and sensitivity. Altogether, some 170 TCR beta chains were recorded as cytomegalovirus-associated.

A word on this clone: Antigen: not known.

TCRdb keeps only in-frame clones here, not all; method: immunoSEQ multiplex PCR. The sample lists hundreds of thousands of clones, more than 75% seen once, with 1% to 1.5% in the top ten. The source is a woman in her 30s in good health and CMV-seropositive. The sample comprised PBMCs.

The DNA of the CDR3 is TGTGCCAGCAGTTTAGGGCAGACCTATGGCTACACCTTC. Translation gives CASSLGQTYGYTF. V usage is TRBV27 and J usage is TRBJ1-2, with D uncertain. Trimming took 2 bases from V and 4 from J, leaving 8 bases between them. This CDR3 is 13 amino acids long. From germline, CDR1 is MNHEY and CDR2 SMNVEV (reference sequence).